This TCR beta chain was found in a study of a mutant IDH1 vaccine in newly diagnosed glioma. The time point denotes: baseline, week 1 (first vaccination visit). Specified treatment: pre-vaccination baseline after standard-of-care therapy. Each tumor in the donors was a new WHO grade 3 or 4 astrocytoma, IDH1-mutant and ATRX-lost. Assay used: immunoSEQ multiplex PCR; TCRdb lists only in-frame clones, some missing. The data hold approximately 70,000 clones, with 79% observed a single time. Germline V CDR1 and CDR2: ENHRY, SYGVKD. The trim removed 7 bases at V and 8 bases at J, leaving 3 bases unmatched. The CDR3 sequence is 13 residues long.

The chain links TRBV10-3 to TRBJ1-6; 9 nucleotides agree with TRBD1. Sequenced here: PBMCs, sampled from a glioma patient treated with radiotherapy, temozolomide or both. This clonotype originated in a man in his fifties with glioma. The CDR3 is CAINRGQDSPLHF. CDR3 DNA sequence: TGTGCCATCAACAGGGGGCAGGATTCACCCCTCCACTTT.